This T cell receptor (beta chain) was sequenced during a study of beta chain features in type 1 diabetes. Broader study findings: Type 1 diabetes patients had VDJ junctions that carried fewer insertions and more deletions. Comparison showed that naive, central memory and Treg TCRB repertoires appeared more similar among patients than among healthy donors. People with Type 1 diabetes carried modestly yet significantly shorter TCRB CDR3s in all four CD4+ subsets.

Each of the CD4+ naive, central memory, regulatory and stem cell-like memory populations was sorted via CD45RO/CCR7/CD25/CD127/CD95/CD27. About this clone itself: Its antigen remains unidentified.

Germline CDR1 and CDR2: SGHKS and YYEKEE (reference sequence). The CDR3 loop spans 13 amino acids. V was cut by 0 bases and J by 6 bases, with 7 bases left in between. The entirety of the isolated RNA underwent reverse transcription, so expressed TCRB transcripts were sequenced. This table comes from immunoSEQ multiplex PCR, and its TCRdb copy is limited to in-frame clones, with some not included. Here the sample spans 640,000 or so clones, 11% to 15% being singletons. This clonotype was sampled from a man between 18 and 35 years old with type 1 diabetes. The V call is TRBV5-5, the J call TRBJ1-5; D unclear. The sample was naive CD4+ T cells from blood. The CDR3 protein is CASSLDFSQPQHF. CDR3 in DNA: TGTGCCAGCAGCTTGGACTTTAGTCAGCCCCAGCATTTT.